A selection of T cell receptor beta chains follows, all from one sample in a study of post-analysis software for immune sequencing data. TCRdb reprocessed the PCR reads via MiXCR and lists one record per CDR3 protein. The sample includes hundreds of thousands of distinct CDR3 sequences, approximately 60% seen only once; the top ten take 11%. The sample taken for sequencing was blood. The receptors were gathered from a girl aged 2 to 9 with multiple sclerosis. Each CDR3 is given with its conserved first and last residue. D genes are given only for firm matches. Only some rows state a clone size, as once, few, many or a class for expanded clones.

abundance | j_gene | d_gene | v_gene | CDR3aa | CDR3nt
- | TRBJ1-2 | - | TRBV11-2 | CASSLGRSGTYYGYTF | TGTGCCAGCAGCTTAGGTAGGTCAGGGACCTACTATGGCTACACCTTC
few | TRBJ2-1 | - | TRBV27 | CASSLSERRNEQFF | TGTGCCAGCAGTTTATCGGAGCGCCGAAATGAGCAGTTCTTC
- | TRBJ2-3 | TRBD1 | TRBV29-1 | CSVEEQGMLDTQYF | TGCAGCGTTGAAGAACAGGGGATGTTAGATACGCAGTATTTT
- | TRBJ1-5 | - | TRBV7-8 | CASSLGGAGQPQHF | TGTGCCAGCAGCTTAGGGGGAGCGGGACAGCCCCAGCATTTT
- | TRBJ2-7 | TRBD2 | TRBV9 | CASGLAGEGYEQYF | TGTGCCAGCGGCCTAGCGGGAGAGGGCTACGAGCAGTACTTC
few | TRBJ1-5 | TRBD1 | TRBV3-1 | CASSQDLDNRGGQPQHF | TGTGCCAGCAGCCAGGACCTAGATAACAGGGGTGGACAGCCCCAGCATTTT
- | TRBJ2-7 | TRBD2 | TRBV20-1 | CSAITGLAGGHNEQYF | TGCAGTGCCATTACGGGACTAGCGGGAGGGCATAATGAGCAGTACTTC
- | TRBJ2-7 | - | TRBV5-1 | CASSLQDRRDYEQYF | TGCGCCAGCAGCTTGCAGGACAGGCGGGATTACGAGCAGTACTTC
- | TRBJ2-3 | TRBD2 | TRBV11-2 | CASSLGGRESTDTQYF | TGTGCCAGCAGCTTAGGAGGGAGGGAAAGCACAGATACGCAGTATTTT
- | TRBJ1-2 | - | TRBV6-5 | CASSMTGGGYTF | TGTGCCAGCAGTATGACAGGAGGTGGCTACACCTTC
- | TRBJ2-2 | - | TRBV7-7 | CASSLEFTGELFF | TGTGCTAGCAGCTTAGAGTTCACCGGGGAGCTGTTTTTT
- | TRBJ2-5 | - | TRBV20-1 | CSALSAQETQYF | TGCAGTGCCCTCTCGGCCCAAGAGACCCAGTACTTC
- | TRBJ1-2 | - | TRBV7-9 | CASSLREVNYGYTF | TGTGCCAGCAGCTTAAGGGAAGTAAACTATGGCTACACCTTC
- | TRBJ1-2 | - | TRBV20-1 | CSARDPPGREGYTF | TGCAGTGCTAGAGATCCCCCCGGGCGGGAAGGCTACACCTTC
- | TRBJ2-1 | TRBD1 | TRBV12-3/TRBV12-4 | CASSRGQGDEQFF | TGTGCCAGCAGTCGAGGACAGGGCGATGAGCAGTTCTTC
once | TRBJ2-3 | - | TRBV5-1 | CASSLDGGLDTQYF | TGCGCCAGCAGCCTGGATGGAGGGTTGGATACGCAGTATTTT
few | TRBJ1-2 | - | TRBV29-1 | CSVVGTPYHGYTF | TGCAGCGTTGTCGGAACTCCATACCATGGCTACACCTTC
- | TRBJ2-1 | - | TRBV7-2 | CASSLVAPGLAPNNEQFF | TGTGCCAGCAGCTTAGTAGCCCCGGGGCTAGCGCCAAACAATGAGCAGTTCTTC
- | TRBJ2-3 | - | TRBV2 | CASTGDGTDTQYF | TGTGCCAGCACCGGTGACGGCACAGATACGCAGTATTTT
- | TRBJ2-7 | TRBD2 | TRBV6-5 | CASRLARLGYEQYF | TGTGCCAGCAGACTAGCGCGGCTGGGATACGAGCAGTACTTC
- | TRBJ2-1 | TRBD2 | TRBV6-1 | CASSSGGKDEQFF | TGTGCCAGCAGCTCGGGGGGTAAGGATGAGCAGTTCTTC
- | TRBJ1-1 | - | TRBV29-1 | CSVGWGGATEAFF | TGCAGCGTTGGGTGGGGAGGGGCCACTGAAGCTTTCTTT
- | TRBJ2-3 | TRBD1 | TRBV7-3 | CASSLNPPTGTGDTQYF | TGTGCCAGCAGCTTAAATCCCCCCACAGGGACAGGAGATACGCAGTATTTT
- | TRBJ1-2 | - | TRBV25-1 | CASSESNSNYGYTF | TGTGCCAGCAGTGAAAGTAACAGTAACTATGGCTACACCTTC
- | TRBJ2-3 | - | TRBV4-2 | CASSVSYTDTQYF | TGTGCCAGCTCGGTCAGCTACACAGATACGCAGTATTTT
few | TRBJ2-5 | - | TRBV29-1 | CSVGAGAETQYF | TGCAGCGTTGGAGCAGGGGCGGAGACCCAGTACTTC
few | TRBJ2-5 | - | TRBV4-1 | CASSLQRVSAGETQYF | TGCGCCAGCAGCCTCCAAAGGGTCTCGGCGGGAGAGACCCAGTACTTC
- | TRBJ2-7 | - | TRBV6-1 | CASKGGDYEQYF | TGTGCCAGCAAGGGCGGCGACTACGAGCAGTACTTC
- | TRBJ2-1 | TRBD1 | TRBV5-1 | CASSTQGTGNEQFF | TGCGCCAGTAGCACCCAGGGGACAGGCAATGAGCAGTTCTTC
- | TRBJ2-7 | - | TRBV6-5 | CASSRRSGENYEQYF | TGTGCCAGCAGTCGACGGTCAGGGGAGAACTACGAGCAGTACTTC
- | TRBJ1-2 | - | TRBV5-1 | CASSPESRQRNYGYTF | TGCGCCAGCAGCCCGGAATCGAGACAGCGAAACTATGGCTACACCTTC
few | TRBJ1-1 | TRBD1 | TRBV10-3 | CAISLDRGGTEAFF | TGTGCCATCAGCCTGGACAGGGGTGGGACTGAAGCTTTCTTT
- | TRBJ1-1 | - | TRBV11-1 | CASRRRAADLRAFF | TGTGCCAGCAGGAGGAGGGCCGCAGACCTGAGAGCTTTCTTT
- | TRBJ2-3 | TRBD2 | TRBV5-1 | CASSRAATSGTDTQYF | TGCGCCAGCAGCCGGGCAGCGACTAGCGGCACAGATACGCAGTATTTT
- | TRBJ2-3 | TRBD1 | TRBV6-2/TRBV6-3 | CASSLVRGRVSTDTQYF | TGTGCCAGCAGTCTCGTCAGGGGGCGAGTTAGCACAGATACGCAGTATTTT
- | TRBJ1-1 | - | TRBV10-3 | CAISESGRSVNTEAFF | TGTGCCATCAGTGAGTCTGGACGGTCGGTAAACACTGAAGCTTTCTTT
- | TRBJ2-7 | TRBD2 | TRBV7-8 | CASSQGLAGGPFYEQYF | TGTGCCAGCAGCCAGGGACTAGCGGGAGGGCCTTTCTACGAGCAGTACTTC
- | TRBJ2-1 | TRBD1 | TRBV29-1 | CSVEGLDRGVSLSYNEQFF | TGCAGCGTGGAGGGATTGGACAGGGGCGTTAGTTTATCCTACAATGAGCAGTTCTTC
few | TRBJ2-7 | - | TRBV12-3/TRBV12-4 | CASSPPTIYEQYF | TGTGCCAGCAGTCCCCCGACTATTTACGAGCAGTACTTC
few | TRBJ1-2 | - | TRBV29-1 | CSVYYDVRLDGYTF | TGCAGCGTGTATTACGACGTACGCTTGGATGGCTACACCTTC
- | TRBJ2-1 | TRBD2 | TRBV6-5 | CASSYSWTSGRSDEQFF | TGTGCCAGCAGTTACTCTTGGACTAGCGGGAGGAGCGATGAGCAGTTCTTC
- | TRBJ1-5 | - | TRBV6-5 | CASRQGPDNQPQHF | TGTGCCAGCAGACAGGGACCGGACAATCAGCCCCAGCATTTT
- | TRBJ2-1 | - | TRBV11-2 | CASSSARASNEQFF | TGTGCCAGCAGCTCCGCCCGGGCCTCCAATGAGCAGTTCTTC
- | TRBJ2-3 | - | TRBV12-3/TRBV12-4 | CASSLDGNTQYF | TGTGCCAGCAGTTTAGACGGAAATACGCAGTATTTT
many | TRBJ2-1 | - | TRBV7-8 | CASSFRPADSFNNEQFF | TGTGCCAGCAGCTTCCGGCCGGCGGACAGCTTTAACAATGAGCAGTTCTTC
- | TRBJ1-1 | - | TRBV12-3/TRBV12-4 | CASRNPGSDTEAFF | TGTGCCAGCAGAAATCCTGGATCCGACACTGAAGCTTTCTTT
- | TRBJ1-2 | - | TRBV3-1 | CASSQDLTAYGYTF | TGTGCCAGCAGCCAAGATTTAACGGCCTATGGCTACACCTTC
- | TRBJ2-1 | TRBD2 | TRBV27 | CASSTLAGEAGNEQFF | TGTGCCAGCAGTACTCTAGCGGGAGAGGCAGGCAATGAGCAGTTCTTC
- | TRBJ2-2 | - | TRBV3-1 | CASSHGTGSTGELFF | TGTGCCAGCAGCCATGGAACAGGGTCCACCGGGGAGCTGTTTTTT
- | TRBJ1-6 | - | TRBV7-2 | CASSTRQTPQSNSPLHF | TGTGCCAGCAGCACCCGACAGACCCCTCAATCTAATTCACCCCTCCACTTT
- | TRBJ2-7 | - | TRBV30 | CAWMTGLSYEQYF | TGTGCCTGGATGACAGGACTCTCCTACGAGCAGTACTTC
- | TRBJ1-1 | TRBD1 | TRBV2 | CASSNDRATEAFF | TGTGCCAGCAGTAACGACAGGGCCACTGAAGCTTTCTTT
- | TRBJ2-5 | TRBD2 | TRBV12-3/TRBV12-4 | CASSLGILAGGPEETQYF | TGTGCCAGCAGTTTAGGAATACTAGCGGGAGGGCCTGAGGAGACCCAGTACTTC
- | TRBJ2-5 | - | TRBV6-2/TRBV6-3 | CASSYSGLEKQYF | TGTGCCAGCAGTTACTCCGGTCTTGAGAAGCAGTACTTC
- | TRBJ1-4 | - | TRBV7-9 | CASRHRQNSEKLFF | TGTGCCAGCAGGCACAGGCAGAATAGTGAAAAACTGTTTTTT
few | TRBJ2-1 | - | TRBV7-9 | CASRDTRSSRDYNEQFF | TGTGCCAGCAGGGACACAAGAAGCAGCAGGGATTACAATGAGCAGTTCTTC
- | TRBJ2-7 | TRBD2 | TRBV9 | CASSVGLGLSYEQYF | TGTGCCAGCAGCGTCGGACTAGGGCTATCCTACGAGCAGTACTTC